This entry features one TCR beta chain sequence. The antigen is not known. The data stem from a study of shared clonotypes between healthy human individuals. General study points: Among non-shared clonotypes, generation probabilities were lower than among those shared by all four donors.

Measured with immunoSEQ multiplex PCR; TCRdb has only the in-frame clones, and not every one. Of roughly 500,000 clones in the sample, about 96% were seen once. Each of the donors was a healthy adult who was HIV-negative and had not had a recent acute infection or vaccination. The germline CDR1 and CDR2 sequences are SGHRS and YFSETQ. Trimming took off 4 bases at V and 2 bases at J, with 15 bases between the two ends. The CDR3 loop spans 15 amino acids. Sequenced sample: naive CD4+ T cells sorted from blood. Noted subset: CD45RA+ positively selected. The gene calls are TRBV5-1 and TRBJ1-1; possible D gene TRBD1, 6 bases. This TCR was recovered from a woman in her 30s in good health. CDR3 region: CASSRETRGNTEAFF. As DNA, the CDR3 is TGCGCCAGCAGCAGGGAGACCAGGGGTAACACTGAAGCTTTCTTT.